The source of this T cell receptor beta chain is a study of OX40 agonist ivuxolimab in advanced cancers. About the study: There were three patients with partial responses, one having hepatocellular carcinoma and two cutaneous melanoma.

For this clone: Its antigen is not known.

The data were produced by immunoSEQ multiplex PCR, yet TCRdb's version contains in-frame clones alone and is incomplete. The table records 42,000 or so clones, roughly 90% of them present only once. Whole-study findings and limits: On average, a greater number of expanded clones characterised CD8+ T cells relative to CD4+. Some patients who did not respond also had low normalized T-cell clonal expansion.

The ends lost 5 bases at V and 1 base at J; junction bases unmatched: 6. CDR1 and CDR2 (germline): MNHNY, SVGAGI (reference sequence). CDR3 length equals 16 residues. Any history of autoimmune disease or systemic immunosuppression disqualified patients. The sequence was collected from an adult with an advanced solid tumor such as melanoma, head and neck, liver or kidney cancer. J is TRBJ1-5 and V is TRBV6-6, with 9 nucleotides matching TRBD1. The specimen comprised CD4+ or CD8+ T cells sorted from blood, sampled in a trial of the OX40 agonist ivuxolimab. The CDR3 spells CASSPRQGESNQPQHF. CDR3 nucleotides: TGTGCCAGCAGTCCTCGACAGGGGGAGAGCAATCAGCCCCAGCATTTT.